Below, 17 T cell receptor beta chains from the same sample are listed, as sequenced in a study of cytomegalovirus exposure and HLA in healthy donors. PCR primers comprised 60 Vbeta and 13 Jbeta primers. Measured with immunoSEQ multiplex PCR; TCRdb has only the in-frame clones, and not every one. The profile shows approximately 100,000 clones, 70% to 80% of them singletons. The specimen was PBMCs. These receptors originate from a human donor in good health.

The CDR3 DNA reads as TGTGCCAGCAGTGGGGGGACAGGGATAGCCTACGAGCAGTACTTC. This sequence encodes CASSGGTGIAYEQYF. The gene calls are TRBV2 and TRBJ2-7; TRBD1 agrees at 9 bases. The CDR3 runs to 15 residues. V lost 4 bases, J lost 2 bases, and 6 bases stayed unmatched. Germline V lookup: CDR1 SNHLY, CDR2 FYNNEI.

The rearrangement links TRBV27 to TRBJ2-3, with D unclear. V was shortened by 4 bases and J by 6 bases, with 14 bases between the two germline ends. This CDR3 region has 14 residues. Germline values: CDR1 MNHEY, CDR2 SMNVEV (reference sequence). In nucleotides, the CDR3 is TGTGCCAGCAGTTATAGGCCCGGGTCTGATACGCAGTATTTT. This gives the protein CASSYRPGSDTQYF.

The V and J genes are TRBV7-2 and TRBJ1-2; no definite D call. Trimming removed 5 bases from V and 2 bases from J, with 9 bases in between. This CDR3 region has 13 residues. Looked up from germline, CDR1 is SGHTA and CDR2 is FQGNSA. This CDR3 reads CASSAGRNYGYTF. For the CDR3, the DNA is TGTGCCAGCAGCGCGGGTCGGAACTATGGCTACACCTTC.

This chain links TRBV7-2 with TRBJ1-4; D remains ambiguous. V shed 4 bases and J shed 8 bases, with 11 bases lying between them. CDR3 length: 13 residues. Per germline, CDR1 SGHTA and CDR2 FQGNSA. CDR3 in amino acids: CASSSRRSEKLFF. CDR3 sequence (DNA): TGTGCCAGCAGCTCCCGGAGAAGCGAAAAACTGTTTTTT.

This clone has only one observation. The chain's CDR3 is CASSRQGARDEKLFF. CDR3 in DNA: TGTGCCAGTAGCAGGCAGGGGGCGCGGGATGAAAAACTGTTTTTT. The V and J genes are TRBV19 and TRBJ1-4; 8 nucleotides line up with TRBD1. The V and J ends lost 6 bases and 6 bases, in that order; junction bases with no gene match: 9. Per germline, CDR1 LNHDA and CDR2 SQIVND (reference sequence). The CDR3 consists of 15 residues.

The chain couples TRBV4-3 to TRBJ2-1, with 9 bases matching TRBD2. Trimming took 4 bases from V and 4 from J; bases not matched to a gene: 5. The CDR3 length is 15 residues. CDR1 and CDR2 (germline): LGHNA, YSLEER. This chain's CDR3 is CASSLSGGPYNEQFF. The CDR3 DNA reads as TGCGCCAGCAGCCTAAGCGGGGGGCCGTACAATGAGCAGTTCTTC.

The chain carries TRBV4-1 and TRBJ2-3; 9 bases match TRBD2. From germline, CDR1 is MGHRA and CDR2 YSYEKL. The CDR3 totals 19 residues. After removal of 0 bases from V and 5 bases from J, the junction contained 15 bases not matched to a gene. The CDR3 bases are TGCGCCAGCAGCCAAGAGGGGGGGGCAGCGGGAGGTTGGAAAGATACGCAGTATTTT. The encoded protein is CASSQEGGAAGGWKDTQYF.

This sequence joins TRBV30 and TRBJ2-1, with 9 positions matching TRBD1. CDR1 is GTSNPN, CDR2 SVGIG, per germline (reference sequence). J lost 4 bases, V lost 4 bases, and 8 bases had no gene match. This CDR3 region has 15 residues. CDR3 nucleotide sequence: TGTGCCTGGAATAATTGGGGACAGGGTTACAATGAGCAGTTCTTC. Its protein product is CAWNNWGQGYNEQFF. The whole variable domain, remainder taken from reference TRBV30 and TRBJ2-1, is SQTIHQWPATLVQPVGSPLSLECTVEGTSNPNLYWYRQAAGRGLQLLFYSVGIGQISSEVPQNLSASRPQDRQFILSSKKLLLSDSGFYLCAWNNWGQGYNEQFFGPGTRLTVL.

The rearrangement uses TRBV6-5 and TRBJ1-4; 7 bases line up with TRBD1. The CDR3 sequence is 15 residues long. Germline assignment: CDR1 MNHEY and CDR2 SVGAGI. J lost 7 bases, V lost 4 bases, and 9 bases had no gene match. CDR3 nucleotides: TGTGCCAGCAGTTCGGGACAGCTCCAGGGTGAAAAACTGTTTTTT. This translates into CASSSGQLQGEKLFF.

The V gene is TRBV28, the J gene TRBJ1-3; D ambiguous. CDR1 MDHEN and CDR2 SYDVKM come from the germline V gene. The CDR3 length is 15 residues. V was trimmed by 2 bases and J by 0 bases, leaving 8 bases between them. CDR3 sequence: CASSLPRISGNTIYF. DNA for the CDR3: TGTGCCAGCAGTTTACCCCGTATCTCTGGAAACACCATATATTTT.

The V and J genes are TRBV7-2 and TRBJ1-2; D perhaps matches TRBD1 (6 bases). CDR1 is SGHTA and CDR2 is FQGNSA in the germline V gene. The CDR3 is 13 amino acids. Trimming removed 2 bases from V and 6 bases from J, with 10 bases in between. The CDR3 DNA is TGTGCCAGCAGCTTATACAGGGACCATGGCTACACCTTC. This gives the protein CASSLYRDHGYTF.

V is TRBV9 and J is TRBJ2-3, with D hard to call. The CDR3 is made up of 14 amino acids. V was cut by 0 bases and J by 0 bases, with 5 bases left in between. Germline values: CDR1 SGDLS, CDR2 YYNGEE. As DNA, the CDR3 is TGTGCCAGCAGCGTAGCGGTGAGCACAGATACGCAGTATTTT. Its translation is CASSVAVSTDTQYF.

The rearrangement uses TRBV30 and TRBJ2-5, with D uncertain. Matching the DNA end better, TRBJ2-7 makes the J call doubtful. Germline V gene sequence: CDR1 GTSNPN, CDR2 SVGIG (reference sequence). There are 11 residues in the CDR3. CDR3 DNA sequence: TGTGCCTTTTCTTATCTCTACGAGCAGTACTTC. Its translation: CAFSYLYEQYF.

This clone has just one count. V is TRBV9 and J is TRBJ1-2, with a possible D match to TRBD1 (5 bases). Germline V gene lookup returns CDR1 SGDLS and CDR2 YYNGEE. This CDR3 has 12 amino acids. Trimming shortened V by 4 bases and J by 8 bases, and 12 bases separated the two germline ends. The CDR3 loop is CASSLGGGGYTF. Written as DNA, the CDR3 is TGTGCCAGCAGCCTCGGGGGGGGAGGCTACACCTTC.

This clone was counted a few times. This chain connects TRBV6-1 to TRBJ1-5, with D possibly matching TRBD1 (6 bases). V shed 1 base and J shed 7 bases, with 17 bases lying between them. The CDR3 contains 16 residues. Germline V gives CDR1 MNHNS, CDR2 SASEGT. As DNA, the CDR3 is TGTGCCAGCAGTGAAGTGGCTATGCGGGGGCGGCAGCCCCAGCATTTT. Amino acid sequence: CASSEVAMRGRQPQHF.

The rearrangement links TRBV15 to TRBJ2-7; D is unresolved. The CDR3 runs 12 residues. V was cut by 5 bases and J by 6 bases, with 11 bases left in between. Germline V gene data show CDR1 as LNHNV and CDR2 as YYDKDF (reference sequence). This chain's CDR3 is CATSRRGSEQYF. CDR3 nucleotides: TGTGCCACCAGCCGCAGAGGTAGCGAGCAGTACTTC. The entire variable domain, with the rest obtained from reference TRBV15 and TRBJ2-7, is as follows: DAMVIQNPRYQVTQFGKPVTLSCSQTLNHNVMYWYQQKSSQAPKLLFHYYDKDFNNEADTPDNFQSRRPNTSFCFLDIRSPGLGDTAMYLCATSRRGSEQYFGPGTRLTVT.

The V gene is TRBV2, the J gene TRBJ1-1; D is possibly TRBD1 (6 bases). Germline V lookup: CDR1 SNHLY, CDR2 FYNNEI. V was shortened by 3 bases and J by 5 bases, with 13 bases between the two germline ends. CDR3 length: 14 amino acids. CDR3: CASSDRTGRTEAFF. The CDR3 region has the DNA TGTGCCAGCAGTGATAGAACAGGGCGAACTGAAGCTTTCTTT.